A single sample is the source of the 7 T cell receptor beta chains below, sequenced in a study of technical replicates of blood from a handful of donors. Sequenced by immunoSEQ multiplex PCR; TCRdb stores in-frame clones only, minus some. The table records some 80,000 clones, around 97% of them present only once. Source material: T cells isolated from PBMCs. The receptors derive from a human donor in good health.

CDR3 in amino acids: CASSARVVDTEAFF. The CDR3 bases are TGCGCCAGCAGCGCCAGGGTAGTTGACACTGAAGCTTTCTTT. The chain links TRBV4-1 to TRBJ1-1; TRBD1 is a possible D gene (5 bases). The CDR3 is made up of 14 amino acids. Trimming removed 5 bases at V and 3 bases at J, with 13 bases between. Per germline, CDR1 MGHRA and CDR2 YSYEKL.

This chain joins TRBV29-1 and TRBJ1-2, with 7 nucleotides matching TRBD1. The CDR3 is 13 amino acids. Germline V gene data show CDR1 as SQVTM and CDR2 as ANQGSEA. The ends lost 5 bases at V and 3 bases at J; junction bases unmatched: 6. The CDR3 sequence: CSVQGVQDYGYTF. For the CDR3, the DNA is TGCAGCGTTCAGGGGGTTCAGGACTATGGCTACACCTTC. Looking up the rest from reference TRBV29-1 and TRBJ1-2 gives the full variable domain: SAVISQKPSRDICQRGTSLTIQCQVDSQVTMMFWYRQQPGQSLTLIATANQGSEATYESGFVIDKFPISRPNLTFSTLTVSNMSPEDSSIYLCSVQGVQDYGYTFGSGTRLTVV.

This chain uses TRBV15 with TRBJ2-3; TRBD2 agrees at 11 bases. In germline, CDR1 is LNHNV, CDR2 YYDKDF (reference sequence). The CDR3 loop spans 16 amino acids. After removal of 3 bases from V and 4 bases from J, the junction contained 6 bases not matched to a gene. The CDR3 DNA follows: TGTGCCACCAGCAGCTCTAGCGGGAGGCGCGCAGATACGCAGTATTTT. This codes for CATSSSSGRRADTQYF.

The chain links TRBV30 to TRBJ2-7; D may be TRBD2 (6 bases). Germline values: CDR1 GTSNPN, CDR2 SVGIG (reference sequence). Trimming cost V 1 base and J 3 bases, with 19 bases left between them. The CDR3 is 16 amino acids. CDR3 coding DNA: TGTGCCTGGAGTGGGCCGGGACTCCTGTCGGGCTACGAGCAGTACTTC. As protein: CAWSGPGLLSGYEQYF. Using reference TRBV30 and TRBJ2-7 for the parts outside the CDR3, the full variable domain is SQTIHQWPATLVQPVGSPLSLECTVEGTSNPNLYWYRQAAGRGLQLLFYSVGIGQISSEVPQNLSASRPQDRQFILSSKKLLLSDSGFYLCAWSGPGLLSGYEQYFGPGTRLTVT.

This rearrangement joins TRBV7-3 to TRBJ1-6; maybe TRBD1 (5 bases). Between the trimmed V and J ends, which lost 6 bases and 8 bases, there was a span of 17 bases. Germline V lookup: CDR1 SGHTA, CDR2 FQGTGA. This CDR3 comprises 15 residues. The DNA for the CDR3 is TGTGCCAGCAGTAATTTTGCGGGGGATCATTCACCCCTCCACTTT. It codes for CASSNFAGDHSPLHF.

The chain combines TRBV28 with TRBJ1-1; D unresolved. Germline V CDR1 and CDR2: MDHEN, SYDVKM. The CDR3 spans 13 residues. Trimming removed 3 bases from V and 1 base from J, with 6 bases in between. This CDR3 reads CASSFRGNTEAFF. The CDR3 DNA is TGTGCCAGCAGTTTCCGGGGGAACACTGAAGCTTTCTTT.

The chain joins TRBV6-1 to TRBJ2-7, with TRBD1 matching over 8 bases. Germline V gene data show CDR1 as MNHNS and CDR2 as SASEGT. CDR3 length equals 16 residues. Germline trimming cut 2 bases from V and 4 bases from J; bases unmatched to any gene: 10. The CDR3 region is CASSEKRTGTLYEQYF. The DNA for the CDR3 is TGTGCCAGCAGTGAAAAGAGGACAGGGACTTTGTACGAGCAGTACTTC.